This T cell receptor (beta chain) was observed in a study of T-cell memory formation after mild COVID-19. Study-level findings and limits: Contracting clones from day 15 to 85 had balanced CD4/CD8; later expanders favoured CD4+.

Details on this clonotype: Its antigen is as yet unknown.

Germline V gene sequence: CDR1 SQVTM, CDR2 ANQGSEA. The CDR3 loop spans 10 amino acids. The V end was cut by 4 bases, the J end by 3 bases, with 1 base between. TCRdb used MiXCR to reprocess the 5' RACE reads, holding one entry per CDR3 protein. The table has around 300,000 distinct CDR3 sequences, roughly an eighth seen once. The sequenced sample was PBMCs or a T cell subset sorted from them (not recorded which). The chain combines TRBV29-1 with TRBJ2-1; no clear D gene. This clonotype was sampled from a man in his late teens or twenties who had mild COVID-19 (a few samples of this study predate the infection). Cell type and time point are not known. The CDR3: CSVGYNEQFF. The CDR3 nucleotides read TGCAGCGTTGGCTACAATGAGCAGTTCTTC.